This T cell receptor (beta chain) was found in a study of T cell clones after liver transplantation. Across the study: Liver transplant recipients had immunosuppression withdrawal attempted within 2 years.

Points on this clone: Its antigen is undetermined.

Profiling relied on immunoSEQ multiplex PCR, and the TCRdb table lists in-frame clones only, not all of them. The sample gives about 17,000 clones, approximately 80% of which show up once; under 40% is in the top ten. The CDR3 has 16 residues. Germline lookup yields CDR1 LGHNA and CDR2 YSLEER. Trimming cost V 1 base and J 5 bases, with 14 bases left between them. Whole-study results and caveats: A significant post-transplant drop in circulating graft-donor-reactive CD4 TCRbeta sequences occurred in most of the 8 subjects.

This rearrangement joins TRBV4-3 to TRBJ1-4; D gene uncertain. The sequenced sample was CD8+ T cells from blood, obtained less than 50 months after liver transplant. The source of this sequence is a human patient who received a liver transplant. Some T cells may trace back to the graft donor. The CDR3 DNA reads TGCGCCAGCAGCCAAGCTCGAGGGATGGGCAATGAAAAACTGTTTTTT. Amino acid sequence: CASSQARGMGNEKLFF.